Below are 3 T cell receptor beta chains sequenced from a single sample in a study of blood T cells in healthy people across ages. For the second PCR, which ran for roughly 6 to 11 cycles, a sample-barcoded 5' primer and a J-beta primer mix were used. One entry per CDR3 protein results from TCRdb running MiXCR on the 5' RACE reads. The table shows some 1,800,000 distinct CDR3 sequences, with roughly 43% occurring only once. Material for sequencing was blood. All receptors derive from a human donor in good health.

The chain recombines TRBV4-2 with TRBJ2-7; D might be TRBD1 or TRBD2, each matching 5 bases. The CDR3 loop spans 14 amino acids. From germline, CDR1 is LGHNA and CDR2 YNFKEQ. V was pared by 5 bases and J by 0 bases, with 11 bases between. This CDR3 reads CASSDRDVSYEQYF. The CDR3 DNA reads as TGTGCCAGCAGCGACCGGGACGTCTCCTACGAGCAGTACTTC.

The chain is built from TRBV6-5 and TRBJ1-5, with TRBD1 identical over 7 bases. V dropped 5 bases and J dropped 6; count of bases not matched to a gene: 10. The V gene's germline CDR1 is MNHEY and CDR2 SVGAGI. This CDR3 contains 15 residues. CDR3 region: CASSPGYRGSQPQHF. The CDR3 DNA sequence: TGTGCCAGCAGTCCAGGTTACAGGGGAAGTCAGCCCCAGCATTTT.

The CDR3 DNA follows: TGTGCCAGCAGTTTCCAGGGGGCGCGATCACCCCTCCACTTT. Amino acids: CASSFQGARSPLHF. This chain uses TRBV12-3 or TRBV12-4 with TRBJ1-6, with 8 bases that match TRBD1. The ends lost 3 bases at V and 10 bases at J; junction bases unmatched: 5. CDR3 length: 14 amino acids.